These 17 T cell receptor beta chains were sequenced from one sample in a study of Graves' ophthalmopathy and Graves' hyperthyroidism. The authors amplified TCR beta CDR3 regions from RNA transcripts. Scientists carried out first-round RT-PCR using HTBI primers and then a second-round multiplex PCR. MiXCR was run by TCRdb on the multiplex PCR reads, yielding one entry per CDR3 protein. The sample lists about 660,000 distinct CDR3 sequences, roughly 39% occurring once. Source material: peripheral blood. These receptors were taken from an adult man with Graves' ophthalmopathy.

The chain links TRBV11-1 to TRBJ1-5; D unresolved. The V end was cut by 4 bases, the J end by 7 bases, with 11 bases between. This CDR3 contains 13 residues. Germline CDR1 is SGHAT and CDR2 is FQDESV (reference sequence). CDR3 bases: TGTGCCAGCAGCTCGGAAAGCAGGCAGCCCCAGCATTTT. It specifies CASSSESRQPQHF.

This clonotype was counted ten times or more. The chain uses TRBV7-2 and TRBJ1-1, with TRBD1 matching 7 bases. The CDR3 sequence is 16 residues long. Germline V gives CDR1 SGHTA, CDR2 FQGNSA. With 3 bases clipped from V and 5 bases from J, the junction kept 12 bases outside the gene matches. This chain's CDR3 is CASSLIGQAGGTEAFF. The CDR3 coding sequence is TGTGCCAGCAGCTTGATCGGACAGGCGGGGGGAACTGAAGCTTTCTTT.

The V gene is TRBV12-3 or TRBV12-4, the J gene TRBJ1-6, with TRBD1 matching over 10 bases. The CDR3 loop spans 14 amino acids. Trimming cost V 6 bases and J 10 bases; bases outside gene matches: 6. DNA for the CDR3: TGTGCCAGCAGACGCCGACAGGGGGCGTCACCCCTCCACTTT. Its translation: CASRRRQGASPLHF.

The chain has TRBV7-6 and TRBJ2-6, with 9 bases identical to TRBD1. Looked up from germline, CDR1 is SGHVS and CDR2 is FNYEAQ. This CDR3 is 17 amino acids long. V shed 5 bases, J shed 2 bases, and the junction held 7 bases outside the gene matches. CDR3 in amino acids: CASSPLRDRAGANVLTF. DNA for the CDR3: TGTGCCAGCAGCCCCCTTAGGGACAGGGCTGGGGCCAACGTCCTGACTTTC.

This clonotype was recorded a few times. J is TRBJ2-5 and V is TRBV7-8; D is possibly TRBD1 (6 bases). Between the trimmed V and J ends, which lost 3 bases and 0 bases, there was a span of 14 bases. CDR1 and CDR2 (germline): SGHVS, FQNEAQ. The CDR3 loop spans 16 amino acids. The CDR3 sequence is CASSFVGTLYQETQYF. In DNA form, the CDR3 reads TGTGCCAGCAGCTTCGTCGGGACATTGTACCAAGAGACCCAGTACTTC.

This clonotype occurred many times. The chain joins TRBV9 to TRBJ1-6; no definite D call. Between the trimmed V and J ends, which lost 2 bases and 10 bases, there was a span of 13 bases. This CDR3 region has 14 residues. CDR1 is SGDLS, CDR2 YYNGEE, per germline. The CDR3 DNA sequence: TGTGCCAGCAGCGTCCGACCGGCGAACTCACCCCTCCACTTT. Residues: CASSVRPANSPLHF.

The V and J genes are TRBV30 and TRBJ1-1; D is unresolved. There are 12 residues in the CDR3. Germline V CDR1 and CDR2: GTSNPN, SVGIG (reference sequence). V gave up 3 bases and J gave up 6 bases, with 11 bases separating them. In nucleotides, the CDR3 is TGTGCCTGGAGCGTGGTGGCTTCTGAAGCTTTCTTT. This translates into CAWSVVASEAFF.

This clonotype has a count of ten or more. The V call is TRBV7-8, the J call TRBJ2-6; the D gene is possibly TRBD2 (6 bases). This CDR3 spans 17 amino acids. In germline, CDR1 is SGHVS, CDR2 FQNEAQ. The V end was cut by 5 bases, the J end by 0 bases, with 14 bases between. CDR3 coding DNA: TGTGCCAGCAGCCAAGCGGGCTTCGTCTCTGGGGCCAACGTCCTGACTTTC. This gives the protein CASSQAGFVSGANVLTF.

The chain couples TRBV12-3 or TRBV12-4 to TRBJ2-2, with 11 bases identical to TRBD2. This CDR3 spans 17 amino acids. V lost 4 bases to trimming and J lost 0 bases; unmatched junction nucleotides: 4. CDR3 sequence reads: CASSYLGLAANTGELFF. CDR3 coding DNA: TGTGCCAGCAGTTACTTGGGACTAGCGGCGAACACCGGGGAGCTGTTTTTT.

J is TRBJ2-7 and V is TRBV14, with TRBD2 matching over 10 bases. The CDR3 consists of 14 residues. V trimming: 4 bases; J trimming: 6 bases; junction bases outside the gene matches: 6. Germline CDR1 is SGHDN and CDR2 is FVKESK. CDR3 DNA: TGTGCCAGCAGCCTAGGACTAGCGGTCTGCGAGCAGTACTTC. Residues: CASSLGLAVCEQYF.

The chain links TRBV5-4 to TRBJ2-2; 8 nucleotides match TRBD1. This CDR3 is 15 amino acids long. Germline CDR1 is SGHNT and CDR2 is YYREEE (reference sequence). Trimming cost V 0 bases and J 7 bases; bases outside gene matches: 5. Here the CDR3 reads CASSLVAGGIGELFF. The CDR3 region has the DNA TGTGCCAGCAGCTTGGTGGCAGGGGGCATCGGGGAGCTGTTTTTT.

This rearrangement joins TRBV10-3 to TRBJ2-1, with TRBD1 identical over 9 bases. The CDR3 runs to 14 residues. The trim removed 6 bases at V and 6 bases at J, leaving 6 bases unmatched. Germline V gene sequence: CDR1 ENHRY, CDR2 SYGVKD. CDR3 DNA: TGTGCCATCAGCCCGACAGGGGGAACCAATGAGCAGTTCTTC. This encodes CAISPTGGTNEQFF.

J is TRBJ2-7 and V is TRBV7-9; D is unresolved. Trimming shortened V by 3 bases and J by 7 bases, and 19 bases separated the two germline ends. CDR1 is SEHNR, CDR2 FQNEAQ, per germline (reference sequence). The CDR3 length is 15 residues. The CDR3 reads CASSLLGGNTGEQYF. In DNA, the CDR3 is TGTGCCAGCAGCTTGTTGGGCGGCAACACCGGGGAGCAGTACTTC.

Details on this clonotype: This may stem from a read error, because a much larger clone lies one nucleotide away. V usage is TRBV20-1 and J usage is TRBJ1-1, with D hard to call. Trimming pared 7 bases from V and 0 bases from J, leaving 12 bases between. CDR3 size: 13 residues. Germline V gene data show CDR1 as DFQATT and CDR2 as SNEGSKA (reference sequence). The DNA of the CDR3 is TGCAGTGTTAGGCAGCAGGTGAACACTGAAGCTTTCTTT. The encoded protein is CSVRQQVNTEAFF.

The table lists this clonotype with many counts. This chain connects TRBV19 to TRBJ2-7; 7 bases are shared with TRBD1. Germline CDR1 LNHDA, CDR2 SQIVND (reference sequence). This CDR3 contains 13 residues. J was trimmed by 1 base and V by 9 bases; bases with no gene match: 6. In DNA, the CDR3 is TGTGCCAGCAGCACGGGACAGTCCTACGAGCAGTACTTC. Translation gives CASSTGQSYEQYF.

On this clonotype: A read error may produce the germline difference seen at one junction end. The chain has TRBV6-6 and TRBJ1-2, with D maybe TRBD1 (6 bases). This CDR3 has 16 amino acids. The germline V gene has CDR1 MNHNY and CDR2 SVGAGI (reference sequence). The CDR3 nucleotides read TGTGCCGGCAGTTACGGAGGCAGGGGTCTTAACTATGGCTACACCTTC. Translating it yields CAGSYGGRGLNYGYTF.

This clonotype was seen at least ten times. V and J are TRBV15 and TRBJ1-1; D unresolved. Germline V lookup: CDR1 LNHNV, CDR2 YYDKDF (reference sequence). This CDR3 contains 15 residues. V lost 3 bases and J 6 bases, leaving 17 bases between the germline ends. This CDR3 is CATSREWAESAEAFF. In DNA form, the CDR3 reads TGTGCCACCAGCAGGGAGTGGGCTGAGTCGGCTGAAGCTTTCTTT.